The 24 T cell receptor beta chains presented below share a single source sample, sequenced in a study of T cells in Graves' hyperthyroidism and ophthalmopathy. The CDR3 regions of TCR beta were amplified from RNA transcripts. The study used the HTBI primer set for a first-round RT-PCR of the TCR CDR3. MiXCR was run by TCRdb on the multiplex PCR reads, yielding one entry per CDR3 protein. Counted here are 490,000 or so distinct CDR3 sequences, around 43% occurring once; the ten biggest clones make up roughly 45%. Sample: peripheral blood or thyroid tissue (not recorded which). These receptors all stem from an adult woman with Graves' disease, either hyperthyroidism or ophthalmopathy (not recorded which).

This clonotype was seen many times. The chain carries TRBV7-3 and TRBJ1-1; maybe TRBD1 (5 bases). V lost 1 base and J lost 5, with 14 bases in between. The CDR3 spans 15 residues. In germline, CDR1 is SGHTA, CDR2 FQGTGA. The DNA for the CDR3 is TGTGCCAGCAGCTTAAGGGAAGCGGGGCCTACTGAAGCTTTCTTT. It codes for CASSLREAGPTEAFF.

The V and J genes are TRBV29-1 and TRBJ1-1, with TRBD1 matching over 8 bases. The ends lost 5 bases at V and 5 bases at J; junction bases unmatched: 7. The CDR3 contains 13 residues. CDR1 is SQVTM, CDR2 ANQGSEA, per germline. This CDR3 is CSVSGTGTTEAFF. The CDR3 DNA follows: TGCAGCGTTTCGGGGACAGGAACAACTGAAGCTTTCTTT.

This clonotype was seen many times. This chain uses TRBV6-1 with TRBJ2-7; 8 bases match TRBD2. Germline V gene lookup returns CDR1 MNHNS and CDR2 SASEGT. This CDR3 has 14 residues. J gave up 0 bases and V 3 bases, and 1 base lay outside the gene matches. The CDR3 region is CASSEGLVSYEQYF. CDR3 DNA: TGTGCCAGCAGTGAGGGACTAGTCTCCTACGAGCAGTACTTC.

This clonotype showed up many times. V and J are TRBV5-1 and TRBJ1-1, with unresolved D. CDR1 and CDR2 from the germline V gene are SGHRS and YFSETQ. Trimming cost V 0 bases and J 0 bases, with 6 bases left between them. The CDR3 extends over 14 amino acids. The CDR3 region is CASSLVAMNTEAFF. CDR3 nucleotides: TGCGCCAGCAGCTTGGTGGCCATGAACACTGAAGCTTTCTTT. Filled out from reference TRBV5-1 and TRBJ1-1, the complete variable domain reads KAGVTQTPRYLIKTRGQQVTLSCSPISGHRSVSWYQQTPGQGLQFLFEYFSETQRNKGNFPGRFSGRQFSNSRSEMNVSTLELGDSALYLCASSLVAMNTEAFFGQGTRLTVV.

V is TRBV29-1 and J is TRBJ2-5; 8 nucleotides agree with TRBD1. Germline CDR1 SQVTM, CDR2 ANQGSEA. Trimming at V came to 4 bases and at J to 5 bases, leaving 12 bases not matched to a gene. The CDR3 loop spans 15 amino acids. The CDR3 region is CSVASRATGEETQYF. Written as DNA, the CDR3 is TGCAGCGTTGCCAGCAGAGCGACAGGGGAGGAGACCCAGTACTTC.

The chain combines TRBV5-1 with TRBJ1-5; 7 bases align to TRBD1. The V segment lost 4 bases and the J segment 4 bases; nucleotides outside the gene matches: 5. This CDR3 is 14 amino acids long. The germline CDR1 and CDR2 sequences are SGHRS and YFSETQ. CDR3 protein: CASSLTGMNQPQHF. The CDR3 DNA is TGCGCCAGCAGCCTGACAGGGATGAATCAGCCCCAGCATTTT.

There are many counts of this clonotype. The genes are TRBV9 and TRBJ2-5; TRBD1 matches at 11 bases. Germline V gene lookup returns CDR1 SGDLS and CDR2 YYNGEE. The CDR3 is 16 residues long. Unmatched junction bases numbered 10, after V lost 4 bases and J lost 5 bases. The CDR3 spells CASSFSGTGGFETQYF. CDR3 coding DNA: TGTGCCAGCAGCTTCTCCGGGACAGGGGGTTTCGAGACCCAGTACTTC.

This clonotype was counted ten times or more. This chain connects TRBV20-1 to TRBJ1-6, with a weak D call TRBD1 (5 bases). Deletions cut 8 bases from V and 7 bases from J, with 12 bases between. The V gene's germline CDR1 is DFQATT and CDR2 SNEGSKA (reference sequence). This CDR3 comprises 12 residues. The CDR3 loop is CSSRGGNSPLHF. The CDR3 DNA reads TGCAGTAGTCGGGGGGGGAATTCACCCCTCCACTTT.

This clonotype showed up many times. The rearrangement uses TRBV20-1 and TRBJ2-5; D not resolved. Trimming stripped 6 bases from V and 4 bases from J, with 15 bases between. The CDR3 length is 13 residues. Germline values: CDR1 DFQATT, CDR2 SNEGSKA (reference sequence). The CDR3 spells CSAPWRVVETQYF. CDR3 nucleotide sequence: TGCAGTGCCCCATGGAGAGTAGTAGAGACCCAGTACTTC.

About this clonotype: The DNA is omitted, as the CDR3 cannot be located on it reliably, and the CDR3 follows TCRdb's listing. The CDR3 sequence: CATSDFRGTPGSCFF. The chain joins TRBV24-1 to TRBJ2-2. The CDR3 is 15 residues long, ends included. Germline V gene sequence: CDR1 KGHDR, CDR2 SFDVKD.

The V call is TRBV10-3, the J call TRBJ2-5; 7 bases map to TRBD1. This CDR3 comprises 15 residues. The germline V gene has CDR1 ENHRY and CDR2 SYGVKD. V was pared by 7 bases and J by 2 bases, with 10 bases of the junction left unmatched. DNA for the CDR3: TGTGCCATCAACACAGGGGCAGGGGGACAAGAGACCCAGTACTTC. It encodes CAINTGAGGQETQYF.

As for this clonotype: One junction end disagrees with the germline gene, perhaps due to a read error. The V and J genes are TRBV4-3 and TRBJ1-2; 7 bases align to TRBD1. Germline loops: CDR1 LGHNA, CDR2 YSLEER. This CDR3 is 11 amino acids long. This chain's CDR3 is CASSPGTDLIF. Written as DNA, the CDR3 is TGCGCCAGCAGCCCTGGGACAGACCTGATCTTC.

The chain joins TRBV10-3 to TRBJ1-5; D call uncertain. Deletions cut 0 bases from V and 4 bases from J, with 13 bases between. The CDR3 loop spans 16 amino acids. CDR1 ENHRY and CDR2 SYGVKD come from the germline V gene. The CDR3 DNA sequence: TGTGCCATCAGTGAGTCGGGTGTAGCAACTAATCAGCCCCAGCATTTT. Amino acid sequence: CAISESGVATNQPQHF.

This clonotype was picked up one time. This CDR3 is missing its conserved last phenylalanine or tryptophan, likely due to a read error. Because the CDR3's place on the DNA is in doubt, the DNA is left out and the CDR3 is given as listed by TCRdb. The CDR3 loop is CASSFRAVS. V is TRBV5-5 and J is TRBJ1-1; no check of the table's D call, TRBD1, against the DNA was made. In germline, CDR1 is SGHKS, CDR2 YYEKEE (reference sequence). From its first to its last residue, the CDR3 has 9 amino acids.

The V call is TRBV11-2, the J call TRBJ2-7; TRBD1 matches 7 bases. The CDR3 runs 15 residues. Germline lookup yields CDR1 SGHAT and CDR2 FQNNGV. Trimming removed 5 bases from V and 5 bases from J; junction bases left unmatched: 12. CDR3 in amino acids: CASSLRTGSVNEQYF. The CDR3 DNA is TGTGCCAGCAGCCTCCGGACAGGATCCGTCAACGAGCAGTACTTC. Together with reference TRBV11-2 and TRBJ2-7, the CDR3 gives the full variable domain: EAGVAQSPRYKIIEKRQSVAFWCNPISGHATLYWYQQILGQGPKLLIQFQNNGVVDDSQLPKDRFSAERLKGVDSTLKIQPAKLEDSAVYLCASSLRTGSVNEQYFGPGTRLTVT.

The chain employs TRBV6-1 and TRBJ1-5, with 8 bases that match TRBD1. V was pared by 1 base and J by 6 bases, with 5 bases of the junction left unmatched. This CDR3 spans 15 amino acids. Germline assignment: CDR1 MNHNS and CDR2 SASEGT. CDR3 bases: TGTGCCAGCAGTGAAGAACCGACAGGGGCTCAGCCCCAGCATTTT. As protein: CASSEEPTGAQPQHF.

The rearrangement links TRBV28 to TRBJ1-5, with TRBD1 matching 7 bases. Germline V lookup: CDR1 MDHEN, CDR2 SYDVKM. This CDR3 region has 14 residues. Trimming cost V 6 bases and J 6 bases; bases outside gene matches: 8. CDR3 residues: CASRHGQGVQPQHF. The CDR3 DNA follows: TGTGCCAGCAGACATGGGCAGGGGGTTCAGCCCCAGCATTTT.

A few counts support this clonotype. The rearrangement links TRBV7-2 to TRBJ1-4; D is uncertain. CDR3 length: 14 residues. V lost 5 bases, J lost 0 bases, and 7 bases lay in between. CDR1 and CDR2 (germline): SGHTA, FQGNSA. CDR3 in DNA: TGTGCCAGCAGCCCATGGACAACTAATGAAAAACTGTTTTTT. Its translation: CASSPWTTNEKLFF.

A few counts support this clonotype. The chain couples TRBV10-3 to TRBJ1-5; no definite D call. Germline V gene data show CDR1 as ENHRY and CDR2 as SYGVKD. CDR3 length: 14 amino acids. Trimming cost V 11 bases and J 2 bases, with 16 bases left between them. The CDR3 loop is CASRRGLGNQPQHF. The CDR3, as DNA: TGTGCCTCGAGACGTGGGTTGGGCAATCAGCCCCAGCATTTT.

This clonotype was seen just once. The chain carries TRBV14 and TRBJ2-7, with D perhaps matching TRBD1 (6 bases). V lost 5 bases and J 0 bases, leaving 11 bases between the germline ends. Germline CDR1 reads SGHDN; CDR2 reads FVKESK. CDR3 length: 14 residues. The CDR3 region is CASSDPGHSYEQYF. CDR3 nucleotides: TGTGCCAGCAGCGACCCGGGACACTCCTACGAGCAGTACTTC.

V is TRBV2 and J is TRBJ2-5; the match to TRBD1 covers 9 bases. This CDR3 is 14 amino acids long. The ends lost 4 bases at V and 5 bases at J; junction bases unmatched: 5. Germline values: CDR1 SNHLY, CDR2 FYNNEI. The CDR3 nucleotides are TGTGCCAGCAGTGGGGGGACAGGGAAGGAGACCCAGTACTTC. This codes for CASSGGTGKETQYF.

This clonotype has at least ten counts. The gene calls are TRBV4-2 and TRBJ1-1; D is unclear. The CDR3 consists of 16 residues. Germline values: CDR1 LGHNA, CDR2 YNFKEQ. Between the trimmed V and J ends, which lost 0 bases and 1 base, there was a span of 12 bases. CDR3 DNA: TGTGCCAGCAGCCAAGATCTGCTTGGATCGAACACTGAAGCTTTCTTT. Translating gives CASSQDLLGSNTEAFF.

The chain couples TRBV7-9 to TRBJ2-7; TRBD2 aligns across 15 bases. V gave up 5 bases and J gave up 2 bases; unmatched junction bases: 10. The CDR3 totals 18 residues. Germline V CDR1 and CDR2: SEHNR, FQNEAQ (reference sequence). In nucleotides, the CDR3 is TGTGCCAGCAGCGGGAAGGGACTAGCGGGAGGCCCCACCTACGAGCAGTACTTC. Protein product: CASSGKGLAGGPTYEQYF.

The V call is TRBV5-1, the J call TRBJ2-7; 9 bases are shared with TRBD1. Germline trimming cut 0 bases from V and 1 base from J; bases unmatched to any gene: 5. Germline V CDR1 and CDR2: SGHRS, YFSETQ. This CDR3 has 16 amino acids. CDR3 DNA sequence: TGCGCCAGCAGCTTGGGTGGGACAGGGCTATCCTACGAGCAGTACTTC. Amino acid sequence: CASSLGGTGLSYEQYF.